Following are 10 T cell receptor beta chains from one sample sequenced in a study of cytomegalovirus exposure and HLA in healthy donors. PCR employed 60 Vbeta and 13 Jbeta primers. Libraries were prepared by immunoSEQ multiplex PCR; TCRdb keeps only in-frame clonotypes and omits some of them. Here the sample spans 120,000 to 150,000 clones, over 70% being singletons. Sequences were obtained from PBMCs. These receptors were taken from a male donor in good health and CMV-seronegative.

This rearrangement joins TRBV7-2 to TRBJ2-3; 12 positions match TRBD1. V lost 5 bases, J lost 4 bases, and 7 bases stayed unmatched. Germline V gives CDR1 SGHTA, CDR2 FQGNSA. This CDR3 region has 16 residues. As DNA, the CDR3 is TGTGCCAGCAGCGCAGCCGGGACAGGGGGCCCAGATACGCAGTATTTT. It codes for CASSAAGTGGPDTQYF.

The chain links TRBV6-5 to TRBJ2-7; D gene uncertain. The CDR3 is made up of 13 amino acids. Germline V lookup: CDR1 MNHEY, CDR2 SVGAGI. V lost 6 bases and J lost 2, with 11 bases in between. The CDR3 sequence: CASSSSVPYEQYF. CDR3 bases: TGTGCCAGCAGCTCGTCGGTCCCCTACGAGCAGTACTTC.

The chain employs TRBV7-9 and TRBJ1-6; TRBD1 agrees at 8 bases. The CDR3 contains 14 residues. CDR1 and CDR2 (germline): SEHNR, FQNEAQ (reference sequence). Trimming took 5 bases from V and 8 from J; bases not matched to a gene: 5. The CDR3 reads CASSLDRDDSPLHF. CDR3 sequence (DNA): TGTGCCAGCAGCCTGGACAGGGATGATTCACCCCTCCACTTT. Combining the CDR3 with reference TRBV7-9 and TRBJ1-6 gives the whole variable domain DTGVSQNPRHKITKRGQNVTFRCDPISEHNRLYWYRQTLGQGPEFLTYFQNEAQLEKSRLLSDRFSAERPKGSFSTLEIQRTEQGDSAMYLCASSLDRDDSPLHFGNGTRLTVT.

The V gene is TRBV19, the J gene TRBJ2-7; D is unclear. This CDR3 comprises 11 residues. V was trimmed by 7 bases and J by 5 bases, leaving 9 bases between them. Germline values: CDR1 LNHDA, CDR2 SQIVND (reference sequence). CDR3 DNA sequence: TGTGCCAGTATTGGCAGTAACGAGCAGTACTTC. It specifies CASIGSNEQYF.

The CDR3 loop reads CASSPIADPYEQYF. CDR3 in DNA: TGTGCCAGCTCACCAATAGCGGACCCCTACGAGCAGTACTTC. The rearrangement joins TRBV18 to TRBJ2-7, with a possible D match to TRBD2 (6 bases). Trimming took off 2 bases at V and 2 bases at J, with 10 bases between the two ends. Germline assignment: CDR1 KGHSH and CDR2 LQKENI. CDR3 length: 14 residues.

This clone was seen more than once but under ten times. The sample carries other DNA sequences with the same CDR3. V usage is TRBV9 and J usage is TRBJ2-7; TRBD2 matches at 10 bases. The germline V gene has CDR1 SGDLS and CDR2 YYNGEE. Trimming cost V 0 bases and J 5 bases; bases outside gene matches: 5. The CDR3 runs to 15 residues. DNA for the CDR3: TGTGCCAGCAGCGTAGGAGGGCTAGCGGGAGACGAGCAGTACTTC. It encodes CASSVGGLAGDEQYF.

The chain links TRBV6-4 to TRBJ1-1; 7 positions agree with TRBD1. After removal of 6 bases from V and 0 bases from J, the junction contained 4 bases not matched to a gene. The CDR3 loop spans 14 amino acids. Germline CDR1 reads MRHNA; CDR2 reads SNTAGT. CDR3 nucleotide sequence: TGTGCCAGCAGGAAGGACAGGTTGAACACTGAAGCTTTCTTT. Residues: CASRKDRLNTEAFF.

The V and J genes are TRBV6-6 and TRBJ1-1; tentatively, D is TRBD1 (6 bases). Germline values: CDR1 MNHNY, CDR2 SVGAGI (reference sequence). Trimming cost V 4 bases and J 8 bases, with 14 bases left between them. This CDR3 region has 13 residues. The CDR3 DNA is TGTGCCAGCAGTTTCACCCAGGACAGAGAAGCTTTCTTT. Translation: CASSFTQDREAFF.

This rearrangement joins TRBV10-3 to TRBJ1-2; D is possibly TRBD1 (6 bases). Trimming took 4 bases from V and 3 from J, leaving 12 bases between them. The CDR3 covers 14 residues. Germline V gene sequence: CDR1 ENHRY, CDR2 SYGVKD. Here the CDR3 DNA reads TGTGCCATCAGTGCCCAAAGGACAGACTATGGCTACACCTTC. The encoded protein is CAISAQRTDYGYTF.

The chain recombines TRBV5-6 with TRBJ2-5; possible D gene TRBD2, 5 bases. The J call may be mistaken, given a closer DNA end match to TRBJ2-7. CDR3 length: 17 amino acids. The germline V gene has CDR1 SGHDT and CDR2 YYEEEE. CDR3 loop: CASSLRRDPGRSYEQYF. As DNA, the CDR3 is TGTGCCAGCAGCTTGAGGCGAGACCCGGGGAGATCCTACGAGCAGTACTTC.